The 9 T cell receptor beta chains reported below all come from one sample, sequenced in a study of T cell responses to AZD1222 COVID-19 vaccine. Generated by immunoSEQ multiplex PCR, the TCRdb table keeps only in-frame clones and is missing some. The top ten hold about 4.5% of the sample, which has about 94,000 clones, about 85% seen once. The specimen comprised peripheral blood, sampled 28 days after the second AZD1222 dose. The receptor source for this set is an adult who received the AZD1222 COVID-19 vaccine.

This clone was counted between two and nine times. The rearrangement uses TRBV2 and TRBJ1-6; possible D gene TRBD1, 5 bases. The CDR3 covers 11 residues. The germline CDR1 and CDR2 sequences are SNHLY and FYNNEI. V was shortened by 3 bases and J by 15 bases, with 9 bases between the two germline ends. The CDR3 sequence is CASSERDHLHF. The CDR3 DNA is TGTGCCAGCAGTGAGAGGGACCACCTCCACTTT.

The rearrangement uses TRBV18 and TRBJ1-1; no clear D. The V gene's germline CDR1 is KGHSH and CDR2 LQKENI. Trimming removed 0 bases at V and 0 bases at J, with 5 bases between. This CDR3 is built from 14 residues. The CDR3 sequence is CASSPPSVNTEAFF. The DNA for the CDR3 is TGTGCCAGCTCACCACCGTCAGTGAACACTGAAGCTTTCTTT.

The chain is built from TRBV6-5 and TRBJ2-7; D remains ambiguous. Looked up from germline, CDR1 is MNHEY and CDR2 is SVGAGI. CDR3 length: 13 amino acids. The ends were cut back, 10 bases at V and 2 bases at J, with 15 bases in the middle. This CDR3 reads CATVAMAPYEQYF. The CDR3 DNA reads as TGTGCCACCGTAGCCATGGCCCCCTACGAGCAGTACTTC.

This clone was observed a single time. CDR3 sequence: CASRPGLAGSTDTQYF. CDR3 bases: TGTGCCAGCAGACCGGGACTAGCGGGTAGCACAGATACGCAGTATTTT. The gene calls are TRBV21-1 and TRBJ2-3; the table's D call TRBD2 went unverified against the DNA. TRBV21-1 is shown as a pseudogene. This CDR3 contains 16 residues.

The V call is TRBV5-6, the J call TRBJ2-1; the D gene is possibly TRBD2 (5 bases). There are 15 residues in the CDR3. Trimming pared 5 bases from V and 4 bases from J, leaving 16 bases between. In germline, CDR1 is SGHDT, CDR2 YYEEEE. The CDR3 here is CASRRAGGAYNEQFF. DNA of the CDR3: TGTGCCAGCAGGAGGGCAGGCGGCGCATACAATGAGCAGTTCTTC.

The rearrangement uses TRBV7-3 and TRBJ2-5; D call uncertain. Trimming removed 2 bases at V and 0 bases at J, with 10 bases between. The germline V gene encodes CDR1 SGHTA and CDR2 FQGTGA. The CDR3 consists of 15 residues. CDR3 in amino acids: CASSLGFADQETQYF. CDR3 DNA: TGTGCCAGCAGCTTAGGTTTCGCGGACCAAGAGACCCAGTACTTC. Drawing the rest from reference TRBV7-3 and TRBJ2-5, the complete variable domain is GAGVSQTPSNKVTEKGKYVELRCDPISGHTALYWYRQSLGQGPEFLIYFQGTGAADDSGLPNDRFFAVRPEGSVSTLKIQRTERGDSAVYLCASSLGFADQETQYFGPGTRLLVL.

This rearrangement joins TRBV12-5 to TRBJ2-7; no clear D. The CDR3 consists of 12 residues. Germline V gene lookup returns CDR1 LGHNT and CDR2 FRNRAP. V gave up 4 bases and J gave up 5 bases, with 9 bases separating them. The CDR3 reads CASGSGWDEQYF. In DNA, the CDR3 is TGTGCTAGTGGTTCTGGGTGGGACGAGCAGTACTTC.

The J gene is TRBJ1-3, the V gene TRBV4-3; D is uncertain. The CDR3 spans 15 residues. Between the trimmed V and J ends, which lost 1 base and 1 base, there was a span of 8 bases. The germline V gene has CDR1 LGHNA and CDR2 YSLEER. Written as DNA, the CDR3 is TGCGCCAGCAGCCAAGTGGCGGGGTCTGGAAACACCATATATTTT. Protein product: CASSQVAGSGNTIYF.

The chain has TRBV5-4 and TRBJ2-7; D may match TRBD1 or TRBD2 (5 bases each). Between the trimmed V and J ends, which lost 10 bases and 2 bases, there was a span of 13 bases. CDR3 size: 12 residues. Germline V gene data show CDR1 as SGHNT and CDR2 as YYREEE (reference sequence). This chain's CDR3 is CAVRQGPYEQYF. The DNA for the CDR3 is TGTGCCGTAAGGCAGGGACCCTACGAGCAGTACTTC.